The 7 T cell receptor beta chains given below trace back to one sample, sequenced in a study of PD-1 blockade in classical Hodgkin lymphoma. Only in-frame clones appear in the TCRdb table, and some are missing; sequencing was by immunoSEQ multiplex PCR. The profile covers some 43,000 clones, with about 85% appearing a single time and 5% to 6.5% taken by the ten largest. There was relapse after autologous stem cell transplantation in every patient, and there was variation in brentuximab vedotin exposure. The source was peripheral blood mononuclear cells (PBMCs), collected before the second cycle of nivolumab. The receptor source for this set is a human donor with classical Hodgkin lymphoma.

The chain uses TRBV28 and TRBJ1-5; 10 bases map to TRBD1. Germline V CDR1 and CDR2: MDHEN, SYDVKM. The CDR3 spans 15 residues. V was pared by 4 bases and J by 5 bases, with 5 bases of the junction left unmatched. The CDR3 spells CASSWTGTGDQPQHF. CDR3 bases: TGTGCCAGCAGTTGGACCGGGACAGGGGATCAGCCCCAGCATTTT.

This rearrangement joins TRBV5-1 to TRBJ1-4, with 7 bases aligning to TRBD1. The CDR3 totals 15 residues. V lost 1 base to trimming and J lost 4 bases; unmatched junction nucleotides: 4. Germline-derived CDR1 and CDR2 are SGHRS and YFSETQ. CDR3 bases: TGCGCCAGCAGCTTGAGGGACAGCCTTAATGAAAAACTGTTTTTT. Translation gives CASSLRDSLNEKLFF.

V gene TRBV6-5 combines with J gene TRBJ1-1; D call uncertain. The V gene lost 4 bases and the J gene lost 4 bases, with 7 bases spanning the gap. CDR3 length: 12 residues. Germline V gene lookup returns CDR1 MNHEY and CDR2 SVGAGI. Here the CDR3 reads CASSSPGTEAFF. DNA for the CDR3: TGTGCCAGCAGTTCACCGGGCACTGAAGCTTTCTTT.

The V and J genes are TRBV7-9 and TRBJ2-5; no definite D call. Germline V gene lookup returns CDR1 SEHNR and CDR2 FQNEAQ (reference sequence). V lost 5 bases and J 0 bases, leaving 4 bases between the germline ends. The CDR3 runs to 12 residues. The CDR3 DNA sequence: TGTGCCAGCAGCCCGTACCAAGAGACCCAGTACTTC. Translated: CASSPYQETQYF. Full variable domain (remainder filled in from reference TRBV7-9 and TRBJ2-5): DTGVSQNPRHKITKRGQNVTFRCDPISEHNRLYWYRQTLGQGPEFLTYFQNEAQLEKSRLLSDRFSAERPKGSFSTLEIQRTEQGDSAMYLCASSPYQETQYFGPGTRLLVL.

This rearrangement joins TRBV5-1 to TRBJ2-2; 9 bases are a match to TRBD1. The germline CDR1 and CDR2 sequences are SGHRS and YFSETQ. This CDR3 has 16 residues. J gave up 0 bases and V 3 bases, and 3 bases lay outside the gene matches. The CDR3 DNA follows: TGCGCCAGCAGCTGGGGACAGGGATCGAACACCGGGGAGCTGTTTTTT. Residues: CASSWGQGSNTGELFF. Looking up the rest from reference TRBV5-1 and TRBJ2-2 gives the full variable domain: KAGVTQTPRYLIKTRGQQVTLSCSPISGHRSVSWYQQTPGQGLQFLFEYFSETQRNKGNFPGRFSGRQFSNSRSEMNVSTLELGDSALYLCASSWGQGSNTGELFFGEGSRLTVL.

This clone was observed a single time. The rearrangement links TRBV1 to TRBJ2-3; TRBD1 is taken as the D call from the table, unchecked against the DNA. TRBV1 is a pseudogene segment. The CDR3 spans 13 residues. The CDR3 reads CTSSQEGLDTQYF. The CDR3, as DNA: TGCACCAGCAGCCAAGAGGGGCTAGATACGCAGTATTTT.

The gene calls are TRBV7-8 and TRBJ2-3; 9 bases fit TRBD2. The junction had 4 bases not matched to a gene; V was cut back by 5 bases and J by 1 base. CDR3 size: 15 residues. The germline V gene has CDR1 SGHVS and CDR2 FQNEAQ. In DNA, the CDR3 is TGTGCCAGCAGCGCCATAGCGGGAGGCACAGATACGCAGTATTTT. This encodes CASSAIAGGTDTQYF.